This TCR beta chain was obtained from a study of shared clonotypes between healthy human individuals. Study observations and caveats: Depth of sequencing was expected to influence donor clonotype sharing.

Naive CD8 cells lacked CD45RO, underwent positive selection for CCR7 and left out terminally differentiated effector memory CD45RA+ cells. There were no recent acute infections or vaccinations among the donors, who were healthy HIV-negative adults. Turning to this clone: Its target is not known.

Germline assignment: CDR1 MNHEY and CDR2 SMNVEV (reference sequence). Trimming removed 5 bases from V and 0 bases from J, with 17 bases in between. The CDR3 length is 17 residues. Using immunoSEQ multiplex PCR, the repertoire was profiled, and TCRdb retains in-frame clones only, with some absent. The profile shows some 2,100,000 clones, 90% to 95% of them singletons. This rearrangement joins TRBV27 to TRBJ2-1, with a tentative D call TRBD1 (6 bases). The receptor's source is a man between 18 and 35 years old in good health. Some clones in this sample may be carry-over from other donors' samples. The sequenced sample was naive CD8+ T cells from PBMCs. CDR3 in amino acids: CASSPQYRVASYNEQFF. In DNA, the CDR3 is TGTGCCAGCAGTCCTCAATACAGGGTCGCCTCCTACAATGAGCAGTTCTTC.